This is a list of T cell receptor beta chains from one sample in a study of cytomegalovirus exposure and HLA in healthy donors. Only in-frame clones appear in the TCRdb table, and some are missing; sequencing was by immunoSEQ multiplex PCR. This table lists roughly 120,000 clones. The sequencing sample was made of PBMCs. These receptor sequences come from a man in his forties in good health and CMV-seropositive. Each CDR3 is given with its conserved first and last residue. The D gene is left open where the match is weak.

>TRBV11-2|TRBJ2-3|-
CASSFGQAKDTQYF
TGTGCCAGCAGCTTTGGTCAGGCGAAAGATACGCAGTATTTT
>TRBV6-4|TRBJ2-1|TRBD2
CASSAGGLGFREQFF
TGTGCCAGCAGCGCGGGGGGACTAGGATTCCGTGAGCAGTTCTTC
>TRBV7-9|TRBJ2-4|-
CASSLDGNIQYF
TGTGCCAGCAGCTTAGACGGGAACATTCAGTACTTC
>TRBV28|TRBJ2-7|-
CASSVVRSYEQYF
TGTGCCAGCAGCGTAGTTCGCTCCTACGAGCAGTACTTC
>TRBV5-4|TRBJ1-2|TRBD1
CASSVRTGGSYGYTF
TGTGCCAGCAGCGTCCGGACAGGGGGAAGCTATGGCTACACCTTC
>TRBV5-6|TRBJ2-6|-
CASSQRVSGANVLTF
TGTGCCAGCAGCCAGCGGGTCTCTGGGGCCAACGTCCTGACTTTC
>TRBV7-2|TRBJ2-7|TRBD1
CASSLSRTGGGEQYF
TGTGCCAGCAGCTTATCACGGACAGGGGGCGGCGAGCAGTACTTC
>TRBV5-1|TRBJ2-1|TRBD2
CASSGIGTPGGGEQFF
TGCGCCAGCAGCGGAATCGGGACCCCGGGGGGGGGTGAGCAGTTCTTC
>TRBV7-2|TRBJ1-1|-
CASSFKQGNTEAFF
TGTGCCAGCAGCTTCAAACAGGGGAACACTGAAGCTTTCTTT
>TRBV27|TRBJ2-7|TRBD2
CASSWTSGVEQYF
TGTGCCAGCAGTTGGACTAGCGGCGTGGAGCAGTACTTC
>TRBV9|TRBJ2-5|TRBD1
CASSAEARTGSETQYF
TGTGCCAGCAGCGCCGAAGCCAGGACAGGGTCGGAGACCCAGTACTTC
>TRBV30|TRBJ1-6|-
CAWRRTGTSSYNSPLHF
TGTGCCTGGAGGAGAACGGGGACTAGCTCCTATAATTCACCCCTCCACTTT
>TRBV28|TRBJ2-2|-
CASRRGLGHWSGELFF
TGTGCCAGCAGAAGAGGGCTCGGCCACTGGTCCGGGGAGCTGTTTTTT
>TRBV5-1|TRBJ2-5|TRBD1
CASSSRDRDLQETQYF
TGCGCCAGCAGCTCCCGAGACAGGGACCTCCAAGAGACCCAGTACTTC
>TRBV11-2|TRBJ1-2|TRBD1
CASSLETGGFYGYTF
TGTGCCAGCAGCTTAGAGACAGGGGGCTTTTATGGCTACACCTTC
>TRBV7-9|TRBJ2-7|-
CASSFNYEQYF
TGTGCCAGCAGCTTTAACTACGAGCAGTACTTC
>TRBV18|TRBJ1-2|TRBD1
CAGSPGQGYGYTF
TGTGCCGGCTCACCAGGACAGGGCTATGGCTACACCTTC
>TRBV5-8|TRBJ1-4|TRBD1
CASSSPPGQGGEKLFF
TGTGCCAGCAGCTCGCCCCCGGGACAGGGAGGCGAAAAACTGTTTTTT
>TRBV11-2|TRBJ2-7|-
CASSLVPSEYTYEQYF
TGTGCCAGCAGCTTAGTTCCTAGCGAGTATACCTACGAGCAGTACTTC
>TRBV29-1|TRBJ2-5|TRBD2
CSVESRTSGVEGTQYF
TGCAGCGTTGAAAGCCGGACTAGCGGGGTTGAGGGGACCCAGTACTTC
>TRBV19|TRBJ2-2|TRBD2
CASSILAALTNTGELFF
TGTGCCAGTAGTATACTAGCGGCCCTTACGAACACCGGGGAGCTGTTTTTT
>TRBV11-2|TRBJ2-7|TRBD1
CASRPQGLYEQYF
TGTGCCAGCAGGCCACAGGGGTTATACGAGCAGTACTTC
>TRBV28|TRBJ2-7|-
CASTHRVYSYEQYF
TGTGCCAGCACCCACCGGGTTTACTCCTACGAGCAGTACTTC
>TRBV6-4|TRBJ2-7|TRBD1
CASSKTGTGEQYF
TGTGCCAGCAGCAAGACAGGGACGGGCGAGCAGTACTTC
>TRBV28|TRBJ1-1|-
CASSFAGLNTEAFF
TGTGCCAGCAGTTTTGCAGGGCTAAACACTGAAGCTTTCTTT
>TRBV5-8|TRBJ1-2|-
CASSLADGRGHYGYTF
TGTGCCAGCAGCTTGGCCGACGGGCGGGGGCACTATGGCTACACCTTC
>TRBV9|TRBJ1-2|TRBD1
CASSPYQGVFNYGYTF
TGTGCCAGCAGCCCCTATCAGGGGGTATTTAACTATGGCTACACCTTC
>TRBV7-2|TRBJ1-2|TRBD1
CASSIRTGGDYGYTF
TGTGCCAGCAGCATCCGGACAGGGGGCGACTATGGCTACACCTTC
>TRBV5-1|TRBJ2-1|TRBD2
CASSWTSGRVHNEQFF
TGCGCCAGCAGCTGGACTAGCGGGAGGGTGCACAATGAGCAGTTCTTC
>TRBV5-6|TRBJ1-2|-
CASSWRLGGNYGYTF
TGTGCCAGCAGCTGGAGGCTTGGGGGGAACTATGGCTACACCTTC
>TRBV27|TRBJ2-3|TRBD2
CASSLERETSTDTQYF
TGTGCCAGCAGTTTGGAGCGGGAGACGAGCACAGATACGCAGTATTTT